Listed below are T cell receptor beta chains from one sample, sequenced in a study of cytomegalovirus exposure and HLA in healthy donors. TCRdb's copy holds only in-frame clones and misses some; the assay was immunoSEQ multiplex PCR. The table shows 100,000 to 150,000 clones, with over 80% occurring only once. Specimen: PBMCs. The receptors come from a man aged 18 to 29 in good health and CMV-seropositive. The CDR3 runs from the conserved cysteine through the conserved F or W. D genes are given only for firm matches. Clone size is given for some rows only: seen once, a few or many times, or a class if the clone is expanded.

>NA|TRBD2|TRBJ2-3|TRBV4-2
TGTGCCAGCAGCCAAGATCGGGGGGGCGCAGATACGCAGTATTTT
CASSQDRGGADTQYF
>NA|TRBD1|TRBJ2-1|TRBV10-1
TGCGCCAGCAGTGATGGGCAGGGGGCCTACAATGAGCAGTTCTTC
CASSDGQGAYNEQFF
>NA|TRBD1|TRBJ2-7|TRBV29-1
TGCAGCGTGGGCTCGACAGGGACGGGGGAGCAGTACTTC
CSVGSTGTGEQYF
>once|NA|TRBJ2-1|TRBV19
TGTGCCAGTAGCCGGCAAGGGGCTCGTTATTATGAGCAGTTCTTC
CASSRQGARYYEQFF
>once|NA|TRBJ1-3|TRBV19
TGTGCCAGTAGTATCGCGACAGCTGGAAACACCATATATTTT
CASSIATAGNTIYF
>NA|TRBD2|TRBJ2-7|TRBV10-3
TGTGCCATCAGCCCCTCCCCAGCGGGGGGGCCCGAGCAGTACTTC
CAISPSPAGGPEQYF
>NA|NA|TRBJ1-3|TRBV19
TGTGCCAGTAGTAAATCCCCGACAGGCGTTGGAAACACCATATATTTT
CASSKSPTGVGNTIYF
>NA|NA|TRBJ2-2|TRBV7-9
TGTGCCAGCAGCCCCGGGTTAACGAACACCGGGGAGCTGTTTTTT
CASSPGLTNTGELFF
>NA|NA|TRBJ2-5|TRBV11-2
TGTGCCAGCAGCTTTTTCGGGGAAGAGACCCAGTACTTC
CASSFFGEETQYF
>NA|NA|TRBJ1-1|TRBV27
TGTGCCAGCAGTTTCGGAGGGACGAACACTGAAGCTTTCTTT
CASSFGGTNTEAFF
>NA|NA|TRBJ1-5|TRBV25-1
TGTGCCAGCAGTGACGGACAGATTAGCAATCAGCCCCAGCATTTT
CASSDGQISNQPQHF
>NA|TRBD1|TRBJ2-1|TRBV27
TGTGCCAGCAGTTTATCAGCAGGGGGTGACCCCAATGAGCAGTTCTTC
CASSLSAGGDPNEQFF
>NA|TRBD1|TRBJ1-1|TRBV7-9
TGTGCCAGCAGCCTCGCCGGGACAGGGGGTTTCCTGAACACTGAAGCTTTCTTT
CASSLAGTGGFLNTEAFF
>NA|NA|TRBJ1-2|TRBV6-6
TGTGCCAGCAGCCCCCAGGGTTATGAATATGGCTACACCTTC
CASSPQGYEYGYTF
>few|NA|TRBJ2-6|TRBV11-3
TGTGCCAGCAGCTCGGGAGGACAGGGCACTGGGGCCAACGTCCTGACTTTC
CASSSGGQGTGANVLTF
>NA|TRBD1|TRBJ1-2|TRBV18
TGTGCCAGCTCACCGGGACAGGGGGCTTATGGCTACACCTTC
CASSPGQGAYGYTF
>NA|NA|TRBJ1-1|TRBV10-3
TGTGCCATCACCAAGGACAAGAACACTGAAGCTTTCTTT
CAITKDKNTEAFF
>NA|TRBD1|TRBJ2-1|TRBV6-4
TGTGCCAGCAGCCGGGACAGGGGGCACGAGGAGCAGTTCTTC
CASSRDRGHEEQFF
>NA|NA|TRBJ1-1|TRBV5-1
TGCGCCAGCAGCTTGGAACAGTCCTACACTGAAGCTTTCTTT
CASSLEQSYTEAFF
>NA|TRBD1|TRBJ2-1|TRBV30
TGTGCCTGGGGAGGACAGGCCTACAATGAGCAGTTCTTC
CAWGGQAYNEQFF
>NA|NA|TRBJ2-2|TRBV19
TGTGCCAGTAGCCCTCCAGGGCCCGCGAACACCGGGGAGCTGTTTTTT
CASSPPGPANTGELFF
>NA|TRBD2|TRBJ2-2|TRBV10-3
TGTGCCATCAGTGACCCCCCAGGGACTAGCCTTACGGGGTACACCGGGGAGCTGTTTTTT
CAISDPPGTSLTGYTGELFF
>NA|TRBD1|TRBJ2-5|TRBV7-6
TGTGCCAGCAGCCTGACAGGGTACGTGGAGACCCAGTACTTC
CASSLTGYVETQYF
>NA|TRBD1|TRBJ1-2|TRBV5-4
TGTGCCAGCAGCTTTGCTCTGGGACAGGTAGACTATGGCTACACCTTC
CASSFALGQVDYGYTF
>NA|NA|TRBJ2-7|TRBV5-1
TGCGCCAGCAGCTTGGAGTGGGGGCCGTCCTACGAGCAGTACTTC
CASSLEWGPSYEQYF
>NA|NA|TRBJ1-6|TRBV28
TGTGCCAGCAGTTTCCCAGGGGTCTATAATTCACCCCTCCACTTT
CASSFPGVYNSPLHF
>NA|TRBD2|TRBJ2-3|TRBV7-3
TGTGCCAGCAGTTCTAGCGGGGGGGCTAAGCCTACGCAGTATTTT
CASSSSGGAKPTQYF